The rows below give T cell receptor beta chains drawn from one sample of a study of neoadjuvant anti-PD-1 for oral cavity cancer. Sequencing used immunoSEQ multiplex PCR; TCRdb keeps in-frame clones, though not all of them. The sample contains under 15,000 clones, about 64% of which appear only once. The specimen comprised PBMCs, sampled after nivolumab (anti-PD-1) treatment. The receptors shown here come from a person aged 40 to 85 with oral cavity squamous cell carcinoma. Each CDR3 is given with its conserved first and last residue. D genes are given only for firm matches. Expanded clones get a size class; other rows say once, few or many, or leave the size out.

cdr3_aa	cdr3_nt	cdr3_length	v_call	j_call	clone_size	d_call
CASISTGEGGNQPQHF	TGTGCCAGCATTTCGACGGGGGAAGGCGGCAATCAGCCCCAGCATTTT	16	TRBV28	TRBJ1-5	once	.
CASSRGPSTDTQYF	TGTGCCAGCAGCCGGGGCCCCAGCACAGATACGCAGTATTTT	14	TRBV7-3	TRBJ2-3	few	.
CASSVGQGAGTDTQYF	TGTGCCAGCAGCGTAGGTCAGGGAGCGGGCACAGATACGCAGTATTTT	16	TRBV9	TRBJ2-3	.	.
CASRAQFLNTDTQYF	TGCGCCAGCAGGGCACAGTTCCTTAACACAGATACGCAGTATTTT	15	TRBV5-1	TRBJ2-3	.	.
CASSIGLADYNEQFF	TGTGCCAGCAGCATTGGACTAGCGGATTACAATGAGCAGTTCTTC	15	TRBV9	TRBJ2-1	.	TRBD2
CATLGVMNTEAFF	TGTGCCACCCTGGGAGTAATGAACACTGAAGCTTTCTTT	13	TRBV7-8	TRBJ1-1	once	.
CASKFRGSSYEQYF	TGTGCCAGCAAATTCCGGGGGAGCTCCTACGAGCAGTACTTC	14	TRBV2	TRBJ2-7	.	.
CAWSPGQGSQPQHF	TGTGCCTGGAGTCCGGGACAGGGAAGTCAGCCCCAGCATTTT	14	TRBV30	TRBJ1-5	few	TRBD1
CAISAGTLGEQFF	TGTGCCATCAGTGCAGGGACCCTCGGTGAGCAGTTCTTC	13	TRBV10-3	TRBJ2-1	.	.
CASSFGFTGGARVGYGYTF	TGTGCCAGCAGCTTTGGGTTTACAGGGGGCGCGAGAGTCGGCTATGGCTACACCTTC	19	TRBV7-9	TRBJ1-2	.	TRBD1
CASRRELAGTGELFF	TGTGCCAGCCGGAGGGAACTAGCGGGCACCGGGGAGCTGTTTTTT	15	TRBV2	TRBJ2-2	few	TRBD2
CASSETGSKYF	TGTGCCAGCAGCGAAACGGGTAGTAAATACTTC	11	TRBV5-5	TRBJ2-7	.	.
CASSLAYTGEGQNIQYF	TGCGCCAGCAGCTTGGCCTACACGGGAGAAGGGCAAAACATTCAGTACTTC	17	TRBV5-1	TRBJ2-4	few	.
CASSGTGYGYTF	TGTGCCAGCAGTGGGACAGGATATGGCTACACCTTC	12	TRBV28	TRBJ1-2	.	TRBD1
CASSLFGSAEQYF	TGTGCCAGCAGCTTATTCGGGAGCGCCGAGCAGTACTTC	13	TRBV7-6	TRBJ2-7	.	.
CASRVEVSNQPQHF	TGTGCCAGTAGAGTTGAGGTGAGCAATCAGCCCCAGCATTTT	14	TRBV19	TRBJ1-5	few	.
CTISGQASNTGELFF	TGTACCATCAGTGGTCAAGCCTCGAACACCGGGGAGCTGTTTTTT	15	TRBV10-3	TRBJ2-2	.	.
CASSAWGGTEAFF	TGTGCCAGCAGCGCGTGGGGAGGCACTGAAGCTTTCTTT	13	TRBV5-4	TRBJ1-1	.	.
CASSLESSSSYEQYF	TGCGCCAGCAGCTTGGAAAGTTCTAGCTCCTACGAGCAGTACTTC	15	TRBV5-1	TRBJ2-7	.	.
CASSGPSRTDTQYF	TGCGCCAGCAGTGGGCCCTCTCGCACAGATACGCAGTATTTT	14	TRBV10-1	TRBJ2-3	.	.
CASSDETGRSTDTQYF	TGTGCCAGCAGTGACGAAACAGGGAGAAGCACAGATACGCAGTATTTT	16	TRBV25-1	TRBJ2-3	.	.
CASSLASRSGANVLTF	TGTGCCAGCAGTTTGGCGTCCCGCTCTGGGGCCAACGTCCTGACTTTC	16	TRBV27	TRBJ2-6	.	.
CAWSARQGSSYEQYF	TGTGCCTGGAGTGCCAGACAGGGAAGCTCCTACGAGCAGTACTTC	15	TRBV30	TRBJ2-7	.	TRBD1
CASSESRDSMFPTF	TGCGCCAGCAGTGAGTCCCGGGACAGCATGTTTCCCACCTTC	14	TRBV10-2	TRBJ1-2	medium-sized	TRBD1
CASRAVSNQPQHF	TGTGCCAGCAGGGCAGTCAGCAATCAGCCCCAGCATTTT	13	TRBV28	TRBJ1-5	few	.
CASSIGASGSLNEQYF	TGTGCCAGTAGTATAGGGGCTAGCGGGAGTCTTAACGAGCAGTACTTC	16	TRBV19	TRBJ2-7	.	TRBD2
CASSLAYKQPQHF	TGTGCCAGCAGTCTGGCTTACAAACAGCCCCAGCATTTT	13	TRBV6-1	TRBJ1-5	.	.
CASRETGTGSYEQYF	TGTGCCAGCCGGGAAACCGGGACAGGGTCATACGAGCAGTACTTC	15	TRBV25-1	TRBJ2-7	.	TRBD1
CASNSLQGREQYF	TGTGCCAGTAACTCGTTACAGGGGCGCGAGCAGTACTTC	13	TRBV19	TRBJ2-7	.	TRBD1
CATSGGTSGSTRQYF	TGTGCCACCAGCGGGGGTACTAGCGGGAGTACTCGGCAGTACTTC	15	TRBV15	TRBJ2-7	few	TRBD2
CASRRTERQYF	TGTGCCAGCAGGCGGACAGAAAGGCAGTACTTC	11	TRBV2	TRBJ2-7	.	.
CASSFWTGNEQFF	TGTGCCAGCAGCTTCTGGACAGGGAATGAGCAGTTCTTC	13	TRBV7-8	TRBJ2-1	.	TRBD1
CASSDSSSGANVLTF	TGTGCCAGCAGTGACTCCAGCTCTGGGGCCAACGTCCTGACTTTC	15	TRBV6-4	TRBJ2-6	.	.
CASSRSGYSYNEQFF	TGTGCCAGCAGCCGTAGCGGGTACTCCTACAATGAGCAGTTCTTC	15	TRBV14	TRBJ2-1	.	TRBD2
CATSRELAGASNEQFF	TGTGCCACCAGCAGAGAACTAGCGGGAGCCTCCAATGAGCAGTTCTTC	16	TRBV15	TRBJ2-1	.	TRBD2
CASMGLGGHTEAFF	TGTGCCAGTATGGGGCTGGGAGGGCACACTGAAGCTTTCTTT	14	TRBV19	TRBJ1-1	.	.
CATSRPSGGRANEKLFF	TGTGCCACCAGCAGACCTAGCGGGGGAAGGGCTAATGAAAAACTGTTTTTT	17	TRBV15	TRBJ1-4	.	.
CASSLWRPSSYEQYF	TGTGCCAGCAGCTTGTGGCGGCCAAGCTCCTACGAGCAGTACTTC	15	TRBV5-6	TRBJ2-7	few	.
CASSLNLWDSGANVLTF	TGTGCCAGCAGCTTAAACCTGTGGGACTCTGGGGCCAACGTCCTGACTTTC	17	TRBV7-3	TRBJ2-6	few	.
CASSYSSGLSTDTQYF	TGTGCCAGCAGTTACTCTAGCGGACTAAGCACAGATACGCAGTATTTT	16	TRBV6-5	TRBJ2-3	.	.
CASSLARERYNEQFF	TGTGCCAGCAGCTTAGCCCGGGAGAGGTACAATGAGCAGTTCTTC	15	TRBV11-1	TRBJ2-1	.	.
CASSQSKAGDNEQFF	TGTGCCAGCAGCCAGTCGAAGGCGGGCGACAATGAGCAGTTCTTC	15	TRBV5-4	TRBJ2-1	.	.
CASSLVGSVGGNTIYF	TGCGCCAGCAGCTTGGTTGGGTCCGTCGGTGGAAACACCATATATTTT	16	TRBV5-1	TRBJ1-3	.	.
CASRLAFRGGGSSYNEQFF	TGTGCAAGTCGCTTAGCGTTTCGCGGGGGGGGATCTTCCTACAATGAGCAGTTCTTC	19	TRBV12-2	TRBJ2-1	.	.
CASSFSGLAGVTGELFF	TGTGCCAGCAGCTTCTCTGGACTAGCGGGAGTGACCGGGGAGCTGTTTTTT	17	TRBV11-3	TRBJ2-2	.	TRBD2
CSVSLQGAGTEAFF	TGCAGCGTTTCCCTACAGGGGGCAGGCACTGAAGCTTTCTTT	14	TRBV29-1	TRBJ1-1	.	TRBD1
CASSSLAGGPYEQYF	TGTGCCAGCAGTTCTTTAGCGGGAGGGCCCTACGAGCAGTACTTC	15	TRBV27	TRBJ2-7	.	TRBD2
CASSFPLTSGRRGEQFF	TGTGCCAGTAGTTTCCCGCTAACTAGCGGGAGGAGGGGTGAGCAGTTCTTC	17	TRBV19	TRBJ2-1	.	TRBD2
CASRNPGQETQYF	TGTGCCAGCAGGAACCCAGGCCAAGAGACCCAGTACTTC	13	TRBV6-1	TRBJ2-5	once	.
CASSRSDSLYGYTF	TGTGCCAGCAGCCGGTCGGACAGCTTGTATGGCTACACCTTC	14	TRBV6-5	TRBJ1-2	.	.
CASSYLAGPADPSYEQYF	TGTGCCAGCAGCTACCTAGCGGGACCTGCTGATCCTTCCTACGAGCAGTACTTC	18	TRBV5-5	TRBJ2-7	.	TRBD2
CASKVSRTSTEAFF	TGCGCCAGCAAGGTTTCCAGGACCTCCACTGAAGCTTTCTTT	14	TRBV5-1	TRBJ1-1	few	.
CASSSPDRVHSRTEAFF	TGCGCCAGCAGTTCCCCTGACCGGGTTCATAGCAGGACTGAAGCTTTCTTT	17	TRBV5-1	TRBJ1-1	.	.
CAWSFSALGELFF	TGTGCCTGGAGTTTTTCAGCGCTCGGGGAGCTGTTTTTT	13	TRBV30	TRBJ2-2	few	.
CASSGLAGGETQYF	TGTGCCAGCAGTGGGCTAGCGGGTGGAGAGACCCAGTACTTC	14	TRBV6-1	TRBJ2-5	.	TRBD2
CASSVQGQPSTDTQYF	TGTGCCAGCAGCGTACAGGGACAACCCAGCACAGATACGCAGTATTTT	16	TRBV9	TRBJ2-3	.	.
CASSTGGLPGELFF	TGTGCCAGTAGCACAGGGGGTCTGCCCGGGGAGCTGTTTTTT	14	TRBV19	TRBJ2-2	few	TRBD1